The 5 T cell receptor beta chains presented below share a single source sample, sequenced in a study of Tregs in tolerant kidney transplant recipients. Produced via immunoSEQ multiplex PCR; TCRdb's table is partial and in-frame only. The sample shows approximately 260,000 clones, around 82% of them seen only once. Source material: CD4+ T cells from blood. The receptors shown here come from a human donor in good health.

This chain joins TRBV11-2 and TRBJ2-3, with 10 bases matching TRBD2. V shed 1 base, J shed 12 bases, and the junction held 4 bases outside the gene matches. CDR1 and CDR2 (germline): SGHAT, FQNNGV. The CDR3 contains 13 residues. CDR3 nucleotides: TGTGCCAGCAGCTTAGCGGGACTAGCGCCTCAGTATTTT. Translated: CASSLAGLAPQYF.

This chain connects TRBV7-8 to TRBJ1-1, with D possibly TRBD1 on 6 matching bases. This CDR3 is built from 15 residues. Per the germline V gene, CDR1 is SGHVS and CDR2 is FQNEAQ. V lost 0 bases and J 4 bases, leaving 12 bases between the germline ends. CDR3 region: CASSLALGGATEAFF. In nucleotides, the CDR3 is TGTGCCAGCAGCTTAGCGCTGGGGGGGGCCACTGAAGCTTTCTTT.

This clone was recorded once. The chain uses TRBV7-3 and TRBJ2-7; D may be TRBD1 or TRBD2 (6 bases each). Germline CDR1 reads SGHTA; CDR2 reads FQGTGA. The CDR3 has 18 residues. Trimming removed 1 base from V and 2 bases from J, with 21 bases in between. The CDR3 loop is CASSLRGATGPGAYEQYF. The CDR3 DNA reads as TGTGCCAGCAGCTTAAGGGGGGCCACAGGACCCGGCGCCTACGAGCAGTACTTC.

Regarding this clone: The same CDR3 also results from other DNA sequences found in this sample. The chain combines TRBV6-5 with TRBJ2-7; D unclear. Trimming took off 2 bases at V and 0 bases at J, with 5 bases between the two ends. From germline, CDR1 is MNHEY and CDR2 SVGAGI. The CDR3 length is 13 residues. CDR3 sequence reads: CASSYPSSYEQYF. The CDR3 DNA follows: TGTGCCAGCAGTTACCCGAGCTCCTACGAGCAGTACTTC.

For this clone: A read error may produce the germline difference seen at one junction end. CDR3 amino acids: CASSPDNGAETQYF. The DNA of the CDR3 is TGTGCTAGCAGTCCTGACAATGGGGCTGAGACCCAGTACTTC. This chain connects TRBV7-7 to TRBJ2-5; a possible D gene is TRBD1 (5 bases). The length of the CDR3 is 14 residues. From germline, CDR1 is SSHAT and CDR2 FNYEAQ (reference sequence).